The entry that follows covers one T cell receptor beta chain sequence. An input of about 0.45 to 1 ug of RNA was subjected to reverse transcription using random hexamers. Using its own MiXCR run on the immunoSEQ multiplex PCR reads, TCRdb lists one record per CDR3 protein. The table lists about 400,000 distinct CDR3 sequences, 85% to 90% of them singletons. The record originates from a study of CD8 T cells in Susac syndrome. The source material was CD8+ T cells from PBMCs. This TCR derives from a human donor with multiple sclerosis.

The DNA for the CDR3 is TGTGCCAGCAGTCCCCAGACTAGCGGGCGCTCCTACGAGCAGTACTTC. Encoded protein: CASSPQTSGRSYEQYF. The chain links TRBV12-3 or TRBV12-4 to TRBJ2-7, with 10 bases fitting TRBD2. The CDR3 spans 16 residues. After removal of 5 bases from V and 0 bases from J, the junction contained 7 bases not matched to a gene.